The 5 T cell receptor beta chains given below trace back to one sample, sequenced in a study of blood T cells in healthy people across ages. Next came a second PCR, run for about 7 to 12 cycles, which used a sample-barcoded 5' primer along with a J-beta primer mix. MiXCR, run by TCRdb on the 5' RACE reads, gives a single entry per CDR3 protein. The table records approximately 690,000 distinct CDR3 sequences, roughly two fifths of them present only once. Sequencing was carried out using blood. Every receptor here comes from an elderly man in good health.

This clonotype came up a few times. This chain joins TRBV9 and TRBJ2-3, with 8 bases aligning to TRBD1. The V and J ends lost 3 bases and 3 bases, in that order; junction bases with no gene match: 6. Germline lookup yields CDR1 SGDLS and CDR2 YYNGEE. The CDR3 covers 15 residues. CDR3 sequence (DNA): TGTGCCAGCAGCGGACAGGGGATGAAGACAGATACGCAGTATTTT. Its protein is CASSGQGMKTDTQYF. Complete variable domain (other parts from reference TRBV9 and TRBJ2-3): DSGVTQTPKHLITATGQRVTLRCSPRSGDLSVYWYQQSLDQGLQFLIQYYNGEERAKGNILERFSAQQFPDLHSELNLSSLELGDSALYFCASSGQGMKTDTQYFGPGTRLTVL.

This clonotype was found once. The chain has TRBV28 and TRBJ2-7; a possible D gene is TRBD2 (6 bases). The length of the CDR3 is 15 residues. V lost 0 bases to trimming and J lost 3 bases, with 12 bases between them. In germline, CDR1 is MDHEN, CDR2 SYDVKM. The CDR3 nucleotides are TGTGCCAGCAGTTTATGGGAGGGTAGGGGCTACGAGCAGTACTTC. Encoded protein: CASSLWEGRGYEQYF.

This clonotype came up a few times. The chain recombines TRBV12-5 with TRBJ2-4; D may be TRBD2 (6 bases). The DNA end is a closer match to TRBJ2-7, so the J assignment may be wrong. Germline CDR1 and CDR2: LGHNT and FRNRAP. This CDR3 comprises 13 residues. This CDR3 reads CASGITSGDEQYF. The CDR3 nucleotides are TGTGCTAGTGGTATCACGTCGGGGGACGAGCAGTACTTC.

This chain links TRBV6-2 or TRBV6-3 with TRBJ2-5; D gene ambiguous. The germline V gene has CDR1 MNHEY and CDR2 SVGEGT. This CDR3 has 14 amino acids. Trimming stripped 2 bases from V and 11 bases from J, with 18 bases between. DNA of the CDR3: TGTGCCAGCAGTTACAGTTCAGGTCTACGAGAGCAGTACTTC. It yields the protein CASSYSSGLREQYF.

This clonotype was seen a few times. This rearrangement joins TRBV5-6 to TRBJ2-7, with D unresolved. Germline V lookup: CDR1 SGHDT, CDR2 YYEEEE. V lost 3 bases and J lost 1, with 11 bases in between. The CDR3 length is 14 residues. The CDR3 reads CASSSLGYSYEQYF. The CDR3 nucleotides are TGTGCCAGCAGCTCCCTCGGATATTCCTACGAGCAGTACTTC.